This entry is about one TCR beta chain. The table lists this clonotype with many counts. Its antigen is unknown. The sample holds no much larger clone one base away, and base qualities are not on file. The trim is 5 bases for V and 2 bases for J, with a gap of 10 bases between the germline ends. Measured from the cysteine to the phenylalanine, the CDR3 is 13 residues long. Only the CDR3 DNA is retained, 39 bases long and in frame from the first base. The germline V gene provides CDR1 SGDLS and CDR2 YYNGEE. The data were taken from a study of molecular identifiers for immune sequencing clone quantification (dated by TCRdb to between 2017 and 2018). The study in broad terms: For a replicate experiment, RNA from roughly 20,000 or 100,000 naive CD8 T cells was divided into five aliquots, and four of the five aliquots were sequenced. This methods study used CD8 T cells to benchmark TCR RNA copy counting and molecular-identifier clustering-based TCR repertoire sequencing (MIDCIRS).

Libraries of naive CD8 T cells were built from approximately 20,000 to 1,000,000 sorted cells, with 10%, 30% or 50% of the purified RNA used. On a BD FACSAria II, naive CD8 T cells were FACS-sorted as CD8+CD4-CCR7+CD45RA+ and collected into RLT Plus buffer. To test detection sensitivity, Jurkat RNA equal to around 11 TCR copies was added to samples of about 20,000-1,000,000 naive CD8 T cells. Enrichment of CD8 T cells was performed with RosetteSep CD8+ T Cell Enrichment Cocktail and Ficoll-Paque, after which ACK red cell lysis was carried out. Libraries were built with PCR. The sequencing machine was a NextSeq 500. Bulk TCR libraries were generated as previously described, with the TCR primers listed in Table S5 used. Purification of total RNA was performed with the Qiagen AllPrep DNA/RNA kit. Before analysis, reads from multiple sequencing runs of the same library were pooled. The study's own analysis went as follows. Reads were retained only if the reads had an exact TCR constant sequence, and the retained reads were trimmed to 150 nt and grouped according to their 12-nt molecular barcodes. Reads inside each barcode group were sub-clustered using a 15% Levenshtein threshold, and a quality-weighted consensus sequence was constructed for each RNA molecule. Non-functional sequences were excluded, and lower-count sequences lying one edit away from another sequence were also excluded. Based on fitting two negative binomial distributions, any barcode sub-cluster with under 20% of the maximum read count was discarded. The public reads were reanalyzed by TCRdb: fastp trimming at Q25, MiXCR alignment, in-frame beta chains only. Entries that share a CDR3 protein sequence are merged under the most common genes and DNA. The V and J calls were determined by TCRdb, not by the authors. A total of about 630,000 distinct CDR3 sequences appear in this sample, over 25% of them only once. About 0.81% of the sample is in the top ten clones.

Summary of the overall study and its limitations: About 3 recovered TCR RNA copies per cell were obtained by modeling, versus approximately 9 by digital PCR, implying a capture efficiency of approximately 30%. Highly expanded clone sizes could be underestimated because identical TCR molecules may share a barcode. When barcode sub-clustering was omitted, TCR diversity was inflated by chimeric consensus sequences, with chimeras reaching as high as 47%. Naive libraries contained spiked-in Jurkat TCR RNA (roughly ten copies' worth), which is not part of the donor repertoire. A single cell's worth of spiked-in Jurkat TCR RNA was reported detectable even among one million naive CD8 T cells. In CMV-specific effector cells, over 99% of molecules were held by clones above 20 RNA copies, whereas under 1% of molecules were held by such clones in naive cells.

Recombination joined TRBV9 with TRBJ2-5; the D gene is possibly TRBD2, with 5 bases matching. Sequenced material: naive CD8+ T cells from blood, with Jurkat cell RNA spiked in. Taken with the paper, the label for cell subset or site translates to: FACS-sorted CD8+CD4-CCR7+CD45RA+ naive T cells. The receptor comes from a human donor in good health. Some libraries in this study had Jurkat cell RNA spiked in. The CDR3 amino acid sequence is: CASSRSGQETQYF. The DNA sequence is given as TGTGCCAGCAGTCGGTCGGGGCAAGAGACCCAGTACTTC.